Sequencing of this T cell receptor beta chain was carried out in a study of CD8+ T cells in alopecia areata. Sequencing relied on a cDNA template that was reverse transcribed from extracted RNA. Profiling relied on immunoSEQ multiplex PCR, and the TCRdb table lists in-frame clones only, not all of them. Among tens of thousands of clones listed, under 75% were seen once. This clone was picked up one time. Trimming left V 1 base short and J 0 bases short, with 12 bases between. The germline gives CDR1 SEHNR, CDR2 FQNEAQ (reference sequence). The CDR3 has 16 amino acids. Sequenced material: CD8+ T cells sorted from blood, taken at week 0. This chain uses TRBV7-9 with TRBJ1-2; weak D call: TRBD1 (5 bases). The receptor was isolated from a human donor with alopecia areata. CDR3 coding DNA: TGTGCCAGCAGCTTAGAGGGGCGGTTACCTAACTATGGCTACACCTTC. Translating gives CASSLEGRLPNYGYTF.